The entry below describes one T cell receptor (beta chain). Its antigen remains undetermined. Base qualities were left out, and no much larger clone turns up one base away. The V and J ends are trimmed by 5 bases and 9 bases, leaving 17 bases between them. As encoded in the germline V gene (reference sequence), CDR1 is MNHNY while CDR2 is SVGAGI. The CDR3 spans 15 residues, from the cysteine through the phenylalanine. The DNA shown is the 45-base CDR3, in frame from base 1. Peripheral blood CD8+ and CD4+ T cells from healthy donors, Susac syndrome patients and multiple sclerosis patients were profiled using high-throughput TCR beta sequencing. Susac syndrome patients met recently defined diagnostic criteria for definite or probable disease. Bulk CD8+ and CD4+ T cells were purified by magnetic negative isolation, while CD8+ TEMRA cells were enriched using FACS. Blood was drawn into EDTA tubes, processed within 24 hours, and PBMCs were isolated by density gradient centrifugation. PBMCs intended for TCR sequencing were cryopreserved in liquid nitrogen and thawed later in a water bath at 37 degrees C. The sorted or isolated CD4+, CD8+ and CD8+ TEMRA cells had a purity of 90% or higher.

This sample is drawn from a study of CD8 T cells in Susac syndrome (dated 2019 in TCRdb). Background for the entire study: Of the Susac syndrome patients who were sequenced, five or six had clinically active disease and roughly eight were in clinical remission. At the time of blood withdrawal, Susac syndrome patients were either therapy-naive, taking corticosteroids (with some also receiving IVIg), or on IVIg alone. The study used repertoire sequencing to test whether antigen drove CD8+ T cell activation and differentiation in Susac syndrome. General conclusions and limits of the study: The TCR sequencing and HLA analysis was acknowledged to have included a relatively small number of individuals. In the CD4+ T cell repertoire of Susac syndrome patients, clonal expansion was not detected.

RNA was extracted with the RNeasy kit and roughly 0.5 to 1 ug was reverse transcribed using random hexamers. TCR beta CDR3 regions were amplified with the immunoSEQ multiplex PCR assay covering 54 Vbeta and 13 Jbeta segments. PCR amplification bias was corrected by using a synthetic template baseline for primer optimization and computational correction. The study's processing was this. Reads were annotated to V, D and J genes according to IMGT and were analyzed with immunoSEQ Analyzer, with only productive sequences retained. Clonality was calculated as one minus the Shannon entropy normalized by log2 of the number of productive unique sequences. Public and private clones were assessed among the 100 most prevalent clones of each patient and control. A clone was defined as Susac-specific if it was absent from the healthy and MS cohorts, from about a thousand published viral clones and from other ImmuneACCESS disease sequences. TCRdb applied fastp at Q25 and MiXCR to the public reads, then kept only in-frame beta chains. All rows with the same CDR3 protein become a single entry with the most common DNA and genes. None of the V and J calls come from the authors' own analysis; TCRdb made them. The sample has about 94,000 distinct CDR3 sequences on record, around 94% of them singletons. About 0.29% of the sample is held by the ten biggest clonotypes.

The V gene is TRBV6-6 and the J gene is TRBJ1-6; a weak D assignment points to TRBD1 (5 bases agree). This sequence was found in a human donor with Susac syndrome. Sequenced: CD4+ T cells from PBMCs. The CDR3 has the sequence CASSPSDKGTSPLHF. The bases read TGTGCCAGCAGTCCGTCGGACAAGGGGACTTCACCCCTCCACTTT.